A single sample is the source of the 23 T cell receptor beta chains below, sequenced in a study of blood T cell repertoires in COVID-19. Produced via immunoSEQ multiplex PCR; TCRdb's table is partial and in-frame only. The table records approximately 280,000 clones, roughly 89% of them present only once. The sequencing sample was made of peripheral blood. The receptors derive from a man in his forties with acute or convalescent COVID-19.

V and J are TRBV11-3 and TRBJ1-3, with 7 bases lining up with TRBD1. This CDR3 has 15 residues. Trimming took 3 bases from V and 4 from J; bases not matched to a gene: 6. Germline values: CDR1 SGHNT, CDR2 YENEEA. CDR3 in DNA: TGTGCCAGCAGCTTTGGTGGGACAGCCGGAAACACCATATATTTT. Its translation is CASSFGGTAGNTIYF.

The rearrangement uses TRBV24-1 and TRBJ2-3; D is uncertain. Trimming pared 4 bases from V and 5 bases from J, leaving 12 bases between. From germline, CDR1 is KGHDR and CDR2 SFDVKD. The CDR3 spans 14 residues. The CDR3: CATSDNTPGDTQYF. CDR3 DNA: TGTGCCACCAGTGACAATACCCCGGGAGATACGCAGTATTTT.

The chain links TRBV7-2 to TRBJ1-4, with a tentative D call TRBD1 (6 bases). From germline, CDR1 is SGHTA and CDR2 FQGNSA. The CDR3 spans 18 residues. V was pared by 2 bases and J by 4 bases, with 20 bases between. The chain's CDR3 is CASSLQGRQGGHNEKLFF. In DNA form, the CDR3 reads TGTGCCAGCAGCTTACAGGGGCGGCAAGGTGGACATAATGAAAAACTGTTTTTT.

CDR3 in DNA: TGTGCCAGCAGCTTGGACAGGGGCCCCCACTATGGCTACACCTTC. Its protein is CASSLDRGPHYGYTF. V and J are TRBV7-9 and TRBJ1-2; 9 nucleotides align to TRBD1. CDR1 and CDR2 from the germline V gene are SEHNR and FQNEAQ (reference sequence). Trimming cost V 3 bases and J 3 bases; bases outside gene matches: 5. This CDR3 has 15 residues.

The chain uses TRBV6-1 and TRBJ1-1; no firm D call. The CDR3 runs 11 residues. Germline V gene lookup returns CDR1 MNHNS and CDR2 SASEGT. V lost 2 bases and J 8 bases, leaving 6 bases between the germline ends. CDR3 loop: CASSESEEAFF. The CDR3 DNA reads as TGTGCCAGCAGTGAATCGGAGGAAGCTTTCTTT.

The chain carries TRBV2 and TRBJ1-1; 7 bases line up with TRBD1. Per the germline V gene, CDR1 is SNHLY and CDR2 is FYNNEI. V lost 7 bases, J lost 4 bases, and 9 bases stayed unmatched. This CDR3 is built from 14 residues. The CDR3 protein is CASTFRGSSTEAFF. CDR3 DNA sequence: TGTGCCAGCACGTTCAGGGGGTCTAGCACTGAAGCTTTCTTT.

The chain combines TRBV7-9 with TRBJ2-2, with D uncertain. CDR1 SEHNR and CDR2 FQNEAQ come from the germline V gene (reference sequence). Trimming took 10 bases from V and 7 from J, leaving 13 bases between them. The CDR3 contains 12 residues. The CDR3 coding sequence is TGTGCCATCCTTTTGCGATACGGGGAGCTGTTTTTT. Its protein is CAILLRYGELFF.

The gene calls are TRBV5-4 and TRBJ1-2; D may be TRBD1 (6 bases). This CDR3 is 14 amino acids long. Trimming pared 1 base from V and 7 bases from J, leaving 14 bases between. From germline, CDR1 is SGHNT and CDR2 YYREEE (reference sequence). Written as DNA, the CDR3 is TGTGCCAGCAGCTTGCTCCGGGGGGGGCCTGGCTACACCTTC. It specifies CASSLLRGGPGYTF.

The chain uses TRBV13 and TRBJ2-7, with 7 bases that match TRBD1. The germline V gene has CDR1 PRHDT and CDR2 FYEKMQ (reference sequence). The CDR3 is made up of 15 amino acids. Losses at the gene ends were 1 base for V and 1 base for J; bases not matched to a gene: 4. The CDR3 sequence: CASSLAETGSYEQYF. The CDR3 DNA reads as TGTGCCAGCAGCTTAGCCGAGACAGGGTCCTACGAGCAGTACTTC.

The chain recombines TRBV25-1 with TRBJ1-2; TRBD1 agrees at 8 bases. Germline lookup yields CDR1 MGHDK and CDR2 SYGVNS. Trimming removed 8 bases from V and 9 bases from J; junction bases left unmatched: 14. CDR3 size: 14 residues. The CDR3 region is CASSFGTGRISYTF. The DNA of the CDR3 is TGTGCCAGCTCGTTTGGGACAGGAAGGATTAGCTACACCTTC.

This clone occurred a few times. The V call is TRBV12-3 or TRBV12-4, the J call TRBJ1-5; 8 bases match TRBD1. The V gene end was trimmed by 6 bases and the J gene end by 5 bases; junction bases not matched to a gene: 3. This CDR3 contains 13 residues. As DNA, the CDR3 is TGTGCCAGCAGGGGGGACAGGTATCAGCCCCAGCATTTT. Its protein is CASRGDRYQPQHF.

This sequence joins TRBV20-1 and TRBJ1-4, with D possibly TRBD1 on 6 matching bases. There are 16 residues in the CDR3. The ends were cut back, 3 bases at V and 0 bases at J, with 14 bases in the middle. Looked up from germline, CDR1 is DFQATT and CDR2 is SNEGSKA (reference sequence). CDR3 sequence reads: CSASGGAGATNEKLFF. The CDR3 DNA follows: TGCAGTGCTAGTGGGGGCGCAGGGGCAACTAATGAAAAACTGTTTTTT.

V usage is TRBV5-1 and J usage is TRBJ1-3, with TRBD1 as a possible D gene (5 bases). The V end lost 4 bases, the J end lost 2 bases, and 13 bases lay between the germline ends. Germline CDR1 SGHRS, CDR2 YFSETQ. CDR3 length: 15 amino acids. The CDR3 sequence is CASSPAGSTGNTIYF. The DNA of the CDR3 is TGCGCCAGCAGCCCGGCAGGGTCTACTGGAAACACCATATATTTT.

V is TRBV18 and J is TRBJ1-2, with TRBD1 as a possible D gene (5 bases). Germline assignment: CDR1 KGHSH and CDR2 LQKENI. V was pared by 3 bases and J by 4 bases, with 18 bases between. This CDR3 has 16 residues. CDR3 sequence reads: CASSPWGPGLSYGYTF. In nucleotides, the CDR3 is TGTGCCAGCTCACCGTGGGGCCCAGGGTTATCCTATGGCTACACCTTC.

The V and J genes are TRBV7-9 and TRBJ2-2, with a tentative D call TRBD1 (6 bases). V was pared by 4 bases and J by 1 base, with 7 bases between. Germline lookup yields CDR1 SEHNR and CDR2 FQNEAQ (reference sequence). The CDR3 has 14 residues. CDR3 nucleotides: TGTGCCAGCAGCTCGGACAGGAACACCGGGGAGCTGTTTTTT. As protein: CASSSDRNTGELFF.

This sequence joins TRBV11-1 and TRBJ2-1; possibly TRBD2 for D (6 bases). Germline CDR1 and CDR2: SGHAT and FQDESV (reference sequence). V shed 1 base and J shed 2 bases, with 9 bases lying between them. The CDR3 covers 15 residues. The CDR3 bases are TGTGCCAGCAGCTTAGGGGGGGAGACCTACAATGAGCAGTTCTTC. Amino acid sequence: CASSLGGETYNEQFF. Using reference TRBV11-1 and TRBJ2-1 for the parts outside the CDR3, the full variable domain is EAEVAQSPRYKITEKSQAVAFWCDPISGHATLYWYRQILGQGPELLVQFQDESVVDDSQLPKDRFSAERLKGVDSTLKIQPAELGDSAMYLCASSLGGETYNEQFFGPGTRLTVL.

V is TRBV12-3 or TRBV12-4 and J is TRBJ1-2, with 8 bases fitting TRBD1. The CDR3 is 13 residues long. The ends lost 6 bases at V and 3 bases at J; junction bases unmatched: 3. The CDR3, as DNA: TGTGCCAGCAGCAGGGGGCTAGACTATGGCTACACCTTC. As protein: CASSRGLDYGYTF.

This sequence joins TRBV5-6 and TRBJ1-4, with 11 bases matching TRBD1. This CDR3 spans 14 amino acids. The V segment lost 3 bases and the J segment 5 bases; nucleotides outside the gene matches: 0. Germline values: CDR1 SGHDT, CDR2 YYEEEE. The CDR3 DNA is TGTGCCAGCAGCTGGGACAGGGGGAATGAAAAACTGTTTTTT. It encodes CASSWDRGNEKLFF.

The rearrangement uses TRBV6-4 and TRBJ1-2; D unresolved. V lost 7 bases and J 6 bases, leaving 21 bases between the germline ends. The length of the CDR3 is 15 residues. Germline V gene lookup returns CDR1 MRHNA and CDR2 SNTAGT. In DNA form, the CDR3 reads TGTGCCAGCACCTCCCTCGGGAAGGGATCTAATGGCTACACCTTC. Residues: CASTSLGKGSNGYTF.

The rearrangement links TRBV6-5 to TRBJ2-1; a weak D match, TRBD1 (6 bases). CDR3 length equals 14 residues. V was shortened by 4 bases and J by 6 bases, with 13 bases between the two germline ends. Germline V gene data show CDR1 as MNHEY and CDR2 as SVGAGI. CDR3 loop: CASSSRNRVNEQFF. The DNA of the CDR3 is TGTGCCAGCAGTTCCAGAAACAGGGTCAATGAGCAGTTCTTC.

V is TRBV19 and J is TRBJ2-1, with TRBD2 as a possible D gene (5 bases). In germline, CDR1 is LNHDA, CDR2 SQIVND (reference sequence). Trimming shortened V by 5 bases and J by 7 bases, and 12 bases separated the two germline ends. This CDR3 contains 13 residues. The CDR3 sequence: CASSLSSGNEQFF. The DNA for the CDR3 is TGTGCCAGTAGTCTCTCCAGCGGTAATGAGCAGTTCTTC.

Regarding this clone: The sample holds other DNA sequences that translate to the same CDR3. The rearrangement links TRBV2 to TRBJ2-7, with 8 bases identical to TRBD1. The V gene end was trimmed by 6 bases and the J gene end by 0 bases; junction bases not matched to a gene: 1. The CDR3 is made up of 13 amino acids. The germline V gene has CDR1 SNHLY and CDR2 FYNNEI. CDR3 loop: CASSGTGSYEQYF. The DNA of the CDR3 is TGTGCCAGCAGCGGGACAGGCTCCTACGAGCAGTACTTC.

The rearrangement joins TRBV7-9 to TRBJ2-5; perhaps TRBD1 as D (6 bases). The CDR3 contains 16 residues. Trimming stripped 1 base from V and 1 base from J, with 13 bases between. CDR1 SEHNR and CDR2 FQNEAQ come from the germline V gene (reference sequence). Here the CDR3 reads CASSLGLGAIQETQYF. In DNA, the CDR3 is TGTGCCAGCAGCTTAGGCCTGGGGGCTATCCAAGAGACCCAGTACTTC.